Each of the 28 T cell receptor beta chains below was sequenced from the same sample in a study of patients and donors after allogeneic stem cell transplantation. Each CDR3 protein gets one entry after TCRdb re-called the RT-PCR reads with MiXCR. The data show about 160,000 distinct CDR3 sequences, around 30% seen once. Sequenced input: blood, either unsorted or a sorted T cell fraction (not recorded which). The receptors here all came from a human donor who was either an allogeneic HSCT recipient or a stem cell or donor lymphocyte infusion donor (not recorded which). It is not recorded whose cells these are; they may come from a transplant donor.

This chain connects TRBV5-1 to TRBJ2-2, with D uncertain. The CDR3 length is 16 residues. Trimming cost V 3 bases and J 0 bases, with 12 bases left between them. Germline CDR1 SGHRS, CDR2 YFSETQ. The CDR3 DNA is TGCGCCAGCAGCTCTGCCCGGACGGCGAACACCGGGGAGCTGTTTTTT. Its protein is CASSSARTANTGELFF. Filled out from reference TRBV5-1 and TRBJ2-2, the complete variable domain reads KAGVTQTPRYLIKTRGQQVTLSCSPISGHRSVSWYQQTPGQGLQFLFEYFSETQRNKGNFPGRFSGRQFSNSRSEMNVSTLELGDSALYLCASSSARTANTGELFFGEGSRLTVL.

This clonotype was detected ten times or more. The gene calls are TRBV28 and TRBJ1-2; the match to TRBD1 covers 8 bases. The germline gives CDR1 MDHEN, CDR2 SYDVKM. The junction had 4 bases not matched to a gene; V was cut back by 6 bases and J by 4 bases. There are 13 residues in the CDR3. The CDR3 region is CASRIDRGYGYTF. CDR3 nucleotides: TGTGCCAGCAGGATTGACAGGGGCTATGGCTACACCTTC.

DNA of the CDR3: TGTGCCAGCAGAAGGACAGGGATCTATGGCTACACCTTC. It encodes CASRRTGIYGYTF. This sequence joins TRBV6-1 and TRBJ1-2; 8 nucleotides match TRBD1. The CDR3 spans 13 residues. The germline V gene has CDR1 MNHNS and CDR2 SASEGT. Losses at the gene ends were 6 bases for V and 4 bases for J; bases not matched to a gene: 4.

The chain carries TRBV18 and TRBJ1-6, with 7 bases matching TRBD1. The CDR3 is 15 amino acids. Per germline, CDR1 KGHSH and CDR2 LQKENI. The V segment lost 3 bases and the J segment 8 bases; nucleotides outside the gene matches: 7. CDR3 sequence (DNA): TGTGCCAGCTCACCCGTGACAGGGATGGATTCACCCCTCCACTTT. Translation: CASSPVTGMDSPLHF. Full variable domain (remainder filled in from reference TRBV18 and TRBJ1-6): NAGVMQNPRHLVRRRGQEARLRCSPMKGHSHVYWYRQLPEEGLKFMVYLQKENIIDESGMPKERFSAEFPKEGPSILRIQQVVRGDSAAYFCASSPVTGMDSPLHFGNGTRLTVT.

This chain connects TRBV10-3 to TRBJ2-7; D perhaps matches TRBD2 (5 bases). CDR3 size: 12 residues. Germline V CDR1 and CDR2: ENHRY, SYGVKD. V lost 5 bases, J lost 4 bases, and 9 bases lay in between. In DNA, the CDR3 is TGTGCCATCAGTCCCCGGGAATACGAGCAGTACTTC. It codes for CAISPREYEQYF.

This clonotype occurred once. This chain connects TRBV4-1 to TRBJ2-3; TRBD1 might be the D (6 bases). The V end lost 4 bases, the J end lost 6 bases, and 14 bases lay between the germline ends. CDR1 MGHRA and CDR2 YSYEKL come from the germline V gene. The CDR3 extends over 14 amino acids. The CDR3 reads CASSPRDNADTQYF. CDR3 bases: TGCGCCAGCAGCCCTCGGGACAACGCCGATACGCAGTATTTT.

This clonotype was counted many times. V usage is TRBV12-3 or TRBV12-4 and J usage is TRBJ1-2; no clear D gene. V lost 1 base and J 5 bases, leaving 11 bases between the germline ends. CDR3 length: 14 residues. The CDR3 coding sequence is TGTGCCAGCAGTTTAGAGGGCCATTGGTATGGCTACACCTTC. This encodes CASSLEGHWYGYTF.

CDR3 in DNA: TGCAGCGTTGCACAGGGTTCCTACGAGCAGTACTTC. This translates into CSVAQGSYEQYF. The rearrangement joins TRBV29-1 to TRBJ2-7; TRBD1 is a possible D gene (6 bases). The CDR3 length is 12 residues. Germline CDR1 reads SQVTM; CDR2 reads ANQGSEA. The ends were cut back, 4 bases at V and 1 base at J, with 8 bases in the middle.

This rearrangement joins TRBV7-9 to TRBJ2-2; possibly TRBD2 for D (6 bases). The germline V gene has CDR1 SEHNR and CDR2 FQNEAQ (reference sequence). The CDR3 spans 15 residues. V lost 4 bases to trimming and J lost 4 bases, with 13 bases between them. For the CDR3, the DNA is TGTGCCAGCAGCTCCCCAGGAGGGCGCACCGGGGAGCTGTTTTTT. Protein: CASSSPGGRTGELFF.

V and J are TRBV6-6 and TRBJ2-3, with D maybe TRBD1 (6 bases). V lost 2 bases, J lost 2 bases, and 26 bases lay in between. Germline CDR1 MNHNY, CDR2 SVGAGI (reference sequence). The CDR3 contains 20 residues. The CDR3, as DNA: TGTGCCAGCAGTTACGCATACAGGGATACTAGGACGACGTTCACAGATACGCAGTATTTT. Residues: CASSYAYRDTRTTFTDTQYF.

This chain links TRBV29-1 with TRBJ1-2, with D hard to call. The CDR3 spans 12 residues. Germline V CDR1 and CDR2: SQVTM, ANQGSEA. Trimming cost V 4 bases and J 3 bases, with 9 bases left between them. The CDR3: CSVVGSHYGYTF. The CDR3 DNA follows: TGCAGCGTTGTAGGGAGCCACTATGGCTACACCTTC.

This clonotype showed up just a few times. The chain employs TRBV28 and TRBJ1-3, with 7 bases matching TRBD1. This CDR3 has 18 amino acids. Per the germline V gene, CDR1 is MDHEN and CDR2 is SYDVKM. V lost 3 bases to trimming and J lost 2 bases; unmatched junction nucleotides: 13. CDR3 amino acids: CASSLDRLALLAGNTIYF. CDR3 nucleotides: TGTGCCAGCAGTTTGGACAGGCTTGCCCTTTTGGCTGGAAACACCATATATTTT.

This clonotype was seen a few times. The chain employs TRBV18 and TRBJ1-5; no clear D. This CDR3 is 14 amino acids long. Trimming left V 3 bases short and J 6 bases short, with 12 bases between. Germline-derived CDR1 and CDR2 are KGHSH and LQKENI. CDR3 sequence reads: CASSPGGVSQPQHF. For the CDR3, the DNA is TGTGCCAGCTCACCTGGTGGGGTCAGTCAGCCCCAGCATTTT.

A few counts support this clonotype. V gene TRBV5-1 combines with J gene TRBJ2-3, with unresolved D. V shed 1 base and J shed 4 bases, with 7 bases lying between them. The CDR3 extends over 13 amino acids. Germline V gene lookup returns CDR1 SGHRS and CDR2 YFSETQ. The CDR3 spells CASSLREADTQYF. In DNA form, the CDR3 reads TGCGCCAGCAGCTTGCGTGAGGCAGATACGCAGTATTTT.

The chain recombines TRBV12-3 or TRBV12-4 with TRBJ1-5; the D is unclear. Trimming pared 3 bases from V and 4 bases from J, leaving 13 bases between. This CDR3 has 15 amino acids. This chain's CDR3 is CASSFVAAKNQPQHF. The DNA of the CDR3 is TGTGCCAGCAGTTTTGTGGCGGCAAAAAATCAGCCCCAGCATTTT.

V and J are TRBV9 and TRBJ2-1, with D perhaps given as TRBD1 or TRBD2 (6 bases each). V was cut by 4 bases and J by 0 bases, with 20 bases left in between. CDR1 and CDR2 from the germline V gene are SGDLS and YYNGEE. CDR3 length: 18 amino acids. The CDR3 loop reads CASSRRGDGPSSYNEQFF. CDR3 sequence (DNA): TGTGCCAGCAGCCGGAGGGGGGACGGCCCGAGCTCCTACAATGAGCAGTTCTTC. The full variable domain, in which reference TRBV9 and TRBJ2-1 provide the parts outside the CDR3, is DSGVTQTPKHLITATGQRVTLRCSPRSGDLSVYWYQQSLDQGLQFLIQYYNGEERAKGNILERFSAQQFPDLHSELNLSSLELGDSALYFCASSRRGDGPSSYNEQFFGPGTRLTVL.

This sequence joins TRBV6-5 and TRBJ2-2; no reliable D call. The CDR3 sequence is 15 residues long. CDR1 is MNHEY, CDR2 SVGAGI, per germline. V shed 1 base and J shed 3 bases, with 9 bases lying between them. This CDR3 is CASSYWSEHTGELFF. The CDR3 nucleotides read TGTGCCAGCAGTTACTGGAGCGAACACACCGGGGAGCTGTTTTTT.

The gene calls are TRBV7-9 and TRBJ2-4, with 7 bases matching TRBD1. The germline V gene encodes CDR1 SEHNR and CDR2 FQNEAQ (reference sequence). The CDR3 is made up of 15 amino acids. V was pared by 5 bases and J by 3 bases, with 7 bases of the junction left unmatched. The CDR3 sequence is CASSPEWDSKNIQYF. As DNA, the CDR3 is TGTGCCAGCAGCCCAGAATGGGACAGCAAAAACATTCAGTACTTC.

The chain is built from TRBV7-2 and TRBJ2-3, with 7 bases fitting TRBD1. This CDR3 comprises 13 residues. After removal of 1 base from V and 8 bases from J, the junction contained 3 bases not matched to a gene. Germline CDR1 is SGHTA and CDR2 is FQGNSA. The CDR3, as DNA: TGTGCCAGCAGCTTAGATCGGGACAGTACGCAGTATTTT. Amino acids: CASSLDRDSTQYF. Full variable domain (remainder filled in from reference TRBV7-2 and TRBJ2-3): GAGVSQSPSNKVTEKGKDVELRCDPISGHTALYWYRQSLGQGLEFLIYFQGNSAPDKSGLPSDRFSAERTGGSVSTLTIQRTQQEDSAVYLCASSLDRDSTQYFGPGTRLTVL.

The CDR3 coding sequence is TGCAGTGCTAAAAGACAGGGCAATCAGCCCCAGCATTTT. It encodes CSAKRQGNQPQHF. The chain carries TRBV20-1 and TRBJ1-5; D may be TRBD1 (6 bases). The length of the CDR3 is 13 residues. The germline V and J ends were trimmed by 4 bases and 2 bases, with 9 bases remaining between them. The V gene's germline CDR1 is DFQATT and CDR2 SNEGSKA (reference sequence).

A few counts support this clonotype. The V call is TRBV12-3 or TRBV12-4, the J call TRBJ1-5; D gene ambiguous. The V end was cut by 3 bases, the J end by 8 bases, with 14 bases between. CDR3 length: 14 residues. The CDR3 reads CASSLDLAVKPQHF. For the CDR3, the DNA is TGTGCCAGCAGTTTGGACCTGGCAGTGAAGCCCCAGCATTTT.

This clonotype was observed a handful of times. The chain uses TRBV6-5 and TRBJ2-7; TRBD2 aligns across 7 bases. The CDR3 runs to 14 residues. The V and J ends lost 5 bases and 3 bases, in that order; junction bases with no gene match: 7. Per germline, CDR1 MNHEY and CDR2 SVGAGI. The CDR3 coding sequence is TGTGCCAGCAGTACCCTGGGGAGGGTCTACGAGCAGTACTTC. It yields the protein CASSTLGRVYEQYF.

This clonotype was found a few times. The gene calls are TRBV29-1 and TRBJ2-1; D unclear. The V gene lost 2 bases and the J gene lost 3 bases, with 11 bases spanning the gap. The CDR3 is 14 residues long. Germline CDR1 and CDR2: SQVTM and ANQGSEA. In nucleotides, the CDR3 is TGCAGCGTTGAAAGAGGCGACAACTACAATGAGCAGTTCTTC. Its translation: CSVERGDNYNEQFF.

The chain combines TRBV15 with TRBJ2-1; D not certain. CDR1 LNHNV and CDR2 YYDKDF come from the germline V gene (reference sequence). The CDR3 contains 13 residues. V was pared by 1 base and J by 7 bases, with 8 bases between. CDR3 coding DNA: TGTGCCACCAGCAGAGTTATGAAGAATGAGCAGTTCTTC. The encoded protein is CATSRVMKNEQFF.

The rearrangement uses TRBV10-3 and TRBJ2-7, with 8 bases identical to TRBD2. The CDR3 is 17 residues long. V dropped 7 bases and J dropped 0; count of bases not matched to a gene: 14. CDR1 and CDR2 (germline): ENHRY, SYGVKD. The CDR3: CAITQTQTSAFSYEQYF. The CDR3 region has the DNA TGTGCCATCACCCAAACCCAGACTAGCGCCTTCTCCTACGAGCAGTACTTC.

This rearrangement joins TRBV7-9 to TRBJ2-1; 14 nucleotides line up with TRBD2. The CDR3 consists of 18 residues. The V segment lost 5 bases and the J segment 9 bases; nucleotides outside the gene matches: 15. The germline CDR1 and CDR2 sequences are SEHNR and FQNEAQ (reference sequence). The CDR3 DNA sequence: TGTGCCAGCAGCCCAGTCGGGACTAGCGGGAGAGTAGGCGGTGAGCAGTTCTTC. It encodes CASSPVGTSGRVGGEQFF.

The chain is built from TRBV10-3 and TRBJ2-7; TRBD1 agrees at 10 bases. Trimming took 6 bases from V and 12 from J; bases not matched to a gene: 11. Germline V lookup: CDR1 ENHRY, CDR2 SYGVKD. The CDR3 is made up of 13 amino acids. The CDR3 loop is CAISPGQGYFRYF. For the CDR3, the DNA is TGTGCCATCAGCCCGGGACAGGGGTATTTTCGGTACTTC.

This clonotype has at least ten counts. The chain recombines TRBV6-1 with TRBJ1-2; D unclear. Per the germline V gene, CDR1 is MNHNS and CDR2 is SASEGT. The V end lost 0 bases, the J end lost 2 bases, and 10 bases lay between the germline ends. This CDR3 is built from 15 residues. Here the CDR3 DNA reads TGTGCCAGCAGTGAAGCGGTAGGGCGCAACTATGGCTACACCTTC. It yields the protein CASSEAVGRNYGYTF.